The next 20 T cell receptor beta chains were all read from a single sample in a study of cytomegalovirus exposure and HLA in healthy donors. Researchers ran the PCR with 60 Vbeta and 13 Jbeta primers. The method was immunoSEQ multiplex PCR; TCRdb's version includes in-frame clones alone and lacks a portion of them. The sample carries about 130,000 clones, 76% recorded once. Material: PBMCs. The receptor source for this set is a man over 45 in good health and CMV-seronegative.

The chain links TRBV4-3 to TRBJ2-5; D gene ambiguous. Germline lookup yields CDR1 LGHNA and CDR2 YSLEER. V was clipped by 0 bases and J by 7 bases, with 6 bases between them. The CDR3 is made up of 12 amino acids. The CDR3 loop reads CASSQDLRTQYF. The CDR3 DNA reads as TGCGCCAGCAGCCAAGATCTTAGGACCCAGTACTTC.

This rearrangement joins TRBV19 to TRBJ1-6, with 8 nucleotides matching TRBD1. This CDR3 is 12 amino acids long. V trimming: 10 bases; J trimming: 8 bases; junction bases outside the gene matches: 4. Germline V gene sequence: CDR1 LNHDA, CDR2 SQIVND (reference sequence). CDR3 residues: CATEGQDSPLHF. The CDR3 DNA is TGTGCCACCGAGGGACAGGATTCACCCCTCCACTTT.

This chain joins TRBV28 and TRBJ2-2, with 10 bases fitting TRBD1. The CDR3 covers 17 residues. V dropped 4 bases and J dropped 4; count of bases not matched to a gene: 9. Germline CDR1 reads MDHEN; CDR2 reads SYDVKM. As DNA, the CDR3 is TGTGCCAGCAGTTATAGGCCGGGACAGGGGACCACCGGGGAGCTGTTTTTT. Protein product: CASSYRPGQGTTGELFF.

V usage is TRBV18 and J usage is TRBJ2-7; a possible D gene is TRBD1 (5 bases). Germline CDR1 and CDR2: KGHSH and LQKENI. Trimming took off 3 bases at V and 1 base at J, with 10 bases between the two ends. This CDR3 spans 14 amino acids. The DNA for the CDR3 is TGTGCCAGCTCACCCAGGGAAGGGTCCTACGAGCAGTACTTC. Translating gives CASSPREGSYEQYF.

Note on this clone: One junction end disagrees with the germline gene, perhaps due to a read error. The rearrangement uses TRBV7-9 and TRBJ1-5, with 7 bases identical to TRBD1. CDR3 length equals 12 residues. In germline, CDR1 is SEHNR, CDR2 FQNEAQ (reference sequence). This chain's CDR3 is CSSSQGDQPQHF. The CDR3 DNA follows: TGTTCCAGCAGCCAGGGGGATCAGCCCCAGCATTTT. Based on the CDR3 plus reference TRBV7-9 and TRBJ1-5, the full variable domain is DTGVSQNPRHKITKRGQNVTFRCDPISEHNRLYWYRQTLGQGPEFLTYFQNEAQLEKSRLLSDRFSAERPKGSFSTLEIQRTEQGDSAMYLCSSSQGDQPQHFGDGTRLSIL.

This clone was observed a few times. This rearrangement joins TRBV14 to TRBJ1-1, with 9 bases identical to TRBD1. The V and J ends lost 1 base and 8 bases, in that order; junction bases with no gene match: 5. Looked up from germline, CDR1 is SGHDN and CDR2 is FVKESK. The CDR3 has 14 residues. The CDR3 here is CASSQGTGGIEAFF. As DNA, the CDR3 is TGTGCCAGCAGCCAAGGAACAGGGGGCATAGAAGCTTTCTTT.

This clone was picked up a small number of times. The DNA for the CDR3 is TGTGCCAGCAGCTTAGGTGCGGTGAACTATGGCTACACCTTC. This encodes CASSLGAVNYGYTF. The chain couples TRBV7-6 to TRBJ1-2, with D uncertain. The germline V gene has CDR1 SGHVS and CDR2 FNYEAQ. V was shortened by 1 base and J by 2 bases, with 8 bases between the two germline ends. The CDR3 sequence is 14 residues long.

The chain recombines TRBV19 with TRBJ1-2, with 7 nucleotides matching TRBD1. Trimming took 5 bases from V and 1 from J; bases not matched to a gene: 7. The V gene's germline CDR1 is LNHDA and CDR2 SQIVND (reference sequence). The CDR3 loop spans 15 amino acids. The chain's CDR3 is CASSQGQYLNYGYTF. CDR3 DNA: TGTGCCAGTAGTCAGGGACAGTACCTTAACTATGGCTACACCTTC.

The V call is TRBV7-3, the J call TRBJ2-3; 8 bases align to TRBD2. The CDR3 covers 16 residues. Trimming at V came to 4 bases and at J to 6 bases, leaving 12 bases not matched to a gene. Germline V gene data show CDR1 as SGHTA and CDR2 as FQGTGA. CDR3: CASSSLGAGAPDTQYF. As DNA, the CDR3 is TGTGCCAGCAGCTCCCTAGGAGCGGGGGCACCGGATACGCAGTATTTT.

This rearrangement joins TRBV19 to TRBJ2-3, with D tentatively TRBD1 (6 bases). The CDR3 has 14 residues. Germline loops: CDR1 LNHDA, CDR2 SQIVND (reference sequence). The V and J ends lost 5 bases and 6 bases respectively, with 15 bases between them. This chain's CDR3 is CASSPGTPADTQYF. DNA for the CDR3: TGTGCCAGTAGTCCCGGGACACCGGCCGATACGCAGTATTTT.

V and J are TRBV18 and TRBJ1-1; D perhaps matches TRBD1 (5 bases). The CDR3 spans 13 residues. Trimming took 6 bases from V and 4 from J, leaving 12 bases between them. The germline gives CDR1 KGHSH, CDR2 LQKENI. The CDR3 sequence: CASSFGAVTEAFF. The CDR3 region has the DNA TGTGCCAGCTCTTTTGGGGCCGTCACTGAAGCTTTCTTT.

The chain employs TRBV28 and TRBJ1-1, with 9 nucleotides matching TRBD1. There are 16 residues in the CDR3. Trimming removed 6 bases from V and 6 bases from J; junction bases left unmatched: 14. Germline lookup yields CDR1 MDHEN and CDR2 SYDVKM. CDR3 sequence reads: CASRPGQGDLVAEAFF. Written as DNA, the CDR3 is TGTGCCAGCAGGCCGGGACAGGGAGACTTAGTCGCTGAAGCTTTCTTT. The full variable domain, with the rest looked up from reference TRBV28 and TRBJ1-1, is DVKVTQSSRYLVKRTGEKVFLECVQDMDHENMFWYRQDPGLGLRLIYFSYDVKMKEKGDIPEGYSVSREKKERFSLILESASTNQTSMYLCASRPGQGDLVAEAFFGQGTRLTVV.

J is TRBJ2-3 and V is TRBV7-6, with D possibly matching TRBD1 (6 bases). This CDR3 is 15 amino acids long. V was clipped by 8 bases and J by 0 bases, with 15 bases between them. Germline assignment: CDR1 SGHVS and CDR2 FNYEAQ. The CDR3 loop reads CASGQTERSTDTQYF. CDR3 DNA sequence: TGTGCCAGCGGACAGACAGAACGTAGCACAGATACGCAGTATTTT.

This clone was observed a few times. J is TRBJ2-5 and V is TRBV29-1, with 7 bases lining up with TRBD2. The CDR3 loop spans 14 amino acids. The trim removed 4 bases at V and 9 bases at J, leaving 14 bases unmatched. Germline assignment: CDR1 SQVTM and CDR2 ANQGSEA. CDR3 nucleotide sequence: TGCAGCGTTGCCTTTGGGGGAGGGGACGAGGCCCAGTACTTC. This translates into CSVAFGGGDEAQYF.

This chain uses TRBV19 with TRBJ1-2; D perhaps matches TRBD1 (5 bases). The CDR3 length is 12 residues. The ends were cut back, 1 base at V and 7 bases at J, with 7 bases in the middle. Germline loops: CDR1 LNHDA, CDR2 SQIVND (reference sequence). The CDR3 protein is CASSIGGAGYTF. In DNA, the CDR3 is TGTGCCAGTAGTATAGGTGGGGCTGGCTACACCTTC.

The table lists this clone with a few counts. This chain uses TRBV5-4 with TRBJ1-1, with D maybe TRBD1 (5 bases). The germline V gene has CDR1 SGHNT and CDR2 YYREEE (reference sequence). With 4 bases removed from V and 8 bases from J, the gap between germline ends came to 15 bases. The CDR3 covers 13 residues. For the CDR3, the DNA is TGTGCCAGCAGCCCGGGTGAGCAGGGAGAAGCTTTCTTT. Translated: CASSPGEQGEAFF.

The genes are TRBV7-2 and TRBJ2-3; D is ambiguous. Trimming took 3 bases from V and 0 from J, leaving 7 bases between them. Germline V gene lookup returns CDR1 SGHTA and CDR2 FQGNSA. CDR3 length: 14 amino acids. CDR3: CASSFGSSTDTQYF. The CDR3 DNA sequence: TGTGCCAGCAGCTTCGGGTCTAGCACAGATACGCAGTATTTT. Full variable domain (rest looked up from reference TRBV7-2 and TRBJ2-3): GAGVSQSPSNKVTEKGKDVELRCDPISGHTALYWYRQSLGQGLEFLIYFQGNSAPDKSGLPSDRFSAERTGGSVSTLTIQRTQQEDSAVYLCASSFGSSTDTQYFGPGTRLTVL.

V is TRBV28 and J is TRBJ1-1; 7 bases line up with TRBD1. Germline CDR1 and CDR2: MDHEN and SYDVKM. This CDR3 is 15 amino acids long. Trimming cost V 5 bases and J 4 bases; bases outside gene matches: 10. The CDR3 DNA follows: TGTGCCAGCAGTCGGACAGGTAGGTCGTCCACTGAAGCTTTCTTT. Protein sequence: CASSRTGRSSTEAFF.

The rearrangement uses TRBV7-8 and TRBJ1-2; perhaps TRBD1 as D (6 bases). The germline V and J ends were trimmed by 5 bases and 3 bases, with 16 bases remaining between them. From germline, CDR1 is SGHVS and CDR2 FQNEAQ. This CDR3 region has 15 residues. The CDR3 DNA reads TGTGCCAGCAGCCTAGTCGGCAGGGGATACTATGGCTACACCTTC. Amino acids: CASSLVGRGYYGYTF.

The chain combines TRBV6-1 with TRBJ2-1; D unclear. This CDR3 spans 15 amino acids. The V gene lost 5 bases and the J gene lost 2 bases, with 13 bases spanning the gap. Germline CDR1 is MNHNS and CDR2 is SASEGT. CDR3 loop: CASSPPGFTYNEQFF. The CDR3 bases are TGTGCCAGCAGTCCCCCGGGTTTCACCTACAATGAGCAGTTCTTC.